This T cell receptor beta chain was recorded in a study of T cells after yellow fever vaccination (dated by TCRdb to between 2018 and 2020). Study-level background: Libraries from fractions with low cell numbers were prepared with the SMART-Seq v4 Ultra Low Input RNA kit. Two healthy male donors, one aged 18 to 30 and one aged 30 to 40 years, made up the cohort. Blood was drawn at multiple timepoints before and after primary and secondary immunization, with bulk PBMC replicates and cell subsets isolated. To track T-cell clones before and after primary and booster YFV17D yellow fever vaccination, bulk TCR alpha and beta repertoires were sequenced longitudinally. General study outcomes and caveats: Most clones expanded after primary vaccination were re-detected after the booster (almost 98% of CD4 and about 88% of CD8), suggesting broad memory maintenance. The secondary T-cell response was weaker than the primary response but faster, peaking on day 5 instead of day 15. Computational filtering was required because FACS-sorted repertoires could contain abundant contaminating clonotypes from the bulk population. Because only a couple of donors were included in the study, the extent to which the findings can be generalized is limited. A small fraction of clonotypes appeared in both the CD4 and CD8 compartments, likely as a result of convergent recombination.

In light of the paper, this sample's treatment or condition label describes: live attenuated yellow fever vaccine strain. At each blood-draw timepoint, two biological replicates of bulk PBMCs were collected. A standard Ficoll-Paque protocol was used to isolate PBMCs from peripheral blood. TriZol was used to extract RNA from bulk PBMCs, CD4 and CD8 fractions, and dextramer-positive and dextramer-negative fractions. Synthesis of TCR cDNA relied on 5'RACE template switching, a step that introduced a universal primer site along with unique molecular identifiers. Priming for cDNA synthesis came from both the TCR alpha and TCR beta constant segments. Libraries were amplified in two PCR steps, with sample barcodes and sequencing adapters added in the second step. Libraries were sequenced on Illumina HiSeq 2500 (2x100 bp) or NovaSeq (2x150 bp). From the authors' description of their analysis: Demultiplexing of reads and collapsing into UMI consensus sequences were performed with MIGEC, and V(D)J alignment was carried out with MiXCR. Using edgeR on replicate PBMC samples, clonotypes were called vaccine-responding if FDR was below 0.01 and the log2 fold change was above 5 up to day 15. Each bulk clonotype was labeled CD4 or CD8 based on which sequenced repertoire, CD4 or CD8, contained the clonotype at higher abundance. The public reads were quality trimmed at Q25 with fastp and then assembled into clones with MiXCR by TCRdb, keeping productive beta chains. A single entry per CDR3 protein holds the most common genes and DNA from its merged rows. These V and J calls derive from TCRdb rather than the authors' analysis. The sample yields under 550,000 distinct CDR3 sequences; 21% were counted once. About 16% of the sample comes from the top ten.

CDR1 and CDR2 are drawn from the germline V gene: SGHRS, YFSETQ. A distance of 11 bases separates the germline ends of V and J, which lose 4 bases and 0 bases respectively. The CDR3 sequence holds 15 residues, the cysteine and phenylalanine included. The sequence is cut down to CDR3 DNA, 45 bases in frame from base 1. As to this clonotype: The antigen it recognizes is unknown. No clone much larger than this one lies a single base away; base qualities are absent.

The specimen comprised PBMCs, sampled roughly 20 days after the first yellow fever vaccination. In this chain, TRBV5-1 is recombined with TRBJ1-5; there is no confident call for the D gene. The receptor was derived from a man aged 18 to 30 who received the YFV17D yellow fever vaccine. The CDR3 protein: CASSPVRRSNQPQHF. The nucleotide sequence is given as TGCGCCAGCAGCCCAGTTCGTCGTAGCAATCAGCCCCAGCATTTT.